This entry concerns a single T cell receptor (beta chain). This entry belongs to a study of cytomegalovirus exposure and HLA in healthy donors. It was with 60 Vbeta and 13 Jbeta primers that the PCR ran. Assay: immunoSEQ multiplex PCR; the TCRdb copy retains only in-frame clones and omits some. The table has some 120,000 clones, around three quarters seen once. V lost 1 base and J lost 6, with 7 bases in between. CDR1 and CDR2 from the germline V gene are LNHDA and SQIVND (reference sequence). There are 13 residues in the CDR3. Sequencing was performed on PBMCs. The rearrangement joins TRBV19 to TRBJ1-5, with D unresolved. This clonotype was obtained from a young man in good health and CMV-seronegative. DNA for the CDR3: TGTGCCAGTAGTATAGTCTTTCTTCAGCCCCAGCATTTT. Its protein product is CASSIVFLQPQHF.